These 25 T cell receptor beta chains were sequenced from one sample in a study of identical twins. TCRdb fed the 5' RACE reads into MiXCR, producing one record per CDR3 protein. Among about 460,000 distinct CDR3 sequences listed, 14% were seen once. These data were likewise used in another study, on yellow fever vaccine responses in identical twins.

The sequencing input was CD4+ T cells sorted from blood. These receptors were collected from a woman between 18 and 29 years old in good health.

This clonotype was found a few times. The chain joins TRBV7-2 to TRBJ2-1; 9 positions agree with TRBD1. Germline assignment: CDR1 SGHTA and CDR2 FQGNSA. The CDR3 spans 15 residues. The junction had 8 bases not matched to a gene; V was cut back by 4 bases and J by 7 bases. The CDR3 DNA reads as TGTGCCAGCAGCTCCGGGACAGGGCGTGTAAATGAGCAGTTCTTC. Translation gives CASSSGTGRVNEQFF.

This clonotype was counted between two and nine times. The chain joins TRBV6-1 to TRBJ2-2, with D perhaps assigned TRBD1 or TRBD2 (5 bases each). This CDR3 has 16 amino acids. The germline V gene encodes CDR1 MNHNS and CDR2 SASEGT. The V end lost 6 bases, the J end lost 5 bases, and 19 bases lay between the germline ends. CDR3 bases: TGTGCCAGCAGGGGGCTGGGGAGTTTAGGAACCGGGGAGCTGTTTTTT. Encoded protein: CASRGLGSLGTGELFF.

The gene calls are TRBV12-3 or TRBV12-4 and TRBJ1-1; TRBD1 matches at 9 bases. Trimming at V came to 6 bases and at J to 1 base, leaving 6 bases not matched to a gene. The CDR3 spans 15 residues. Here the CDR3 DNA reads TGTGCCAGCAGACATAAGACAGGGGGGAACACTGAAGCTTTCTTT. Translating gives CASRHKTGGNTEAFF.

The chain employs TRBV4-1 and TRBJ2-1, with D possibly being TRBD2 (5 bases). V gave up 0 bases and J gave up 12 bases, with 18 bases separating them. The CDR3 is 15 residues long. CDR1 is MGHRA and CDR2 is YSYEKL in the germline V gene. CDR3 sequence: CASSQDRVEGFGQFF. The CDR3 DNA follows: TGCGCCAGCAGCCAAGATCGAGTAGAGGGATTTGGGCAGTTCTTC.

V usage is TRBV4-1 and J usage is TRBJ2-1; no clear D. The V and J ends lost 0 bases and 0 bases respectively, with 12 bases between them. This CDR3 contains 17 residues. Germline CDR1 and CDR2: MGHRA and YSYEKL. CDR3 in amino acids: CASSQDPTGSSYNEQFF. The CDR3, as DNA: TGCGCCAGCAGCCAAGATCCGACCGGGTCCTCCTACAATGAGCAGTTCTTC.

The V gene is TRBV18, the J gene TRBJ2-5; D remains ambiguous. Deletions cut 3 bases from V and 2 bases from J, with 10 bases between. Germline V gene data show CDR1 as KGHSH and CDR2 as LQKENI. The CDR3 spans 14 residues. The CDR3 DNA follows: TGTGCCAGCTCACCCGTGGACGTTCAAGAGACCCAGTACTTC. It specifies CASSPVDVQETQYF.

This clonotype was counted only a few times. This chain joins TRBV7-2 and TRBJ2-5; 9 bases map to TRBD1. CDR3 length: 15 amino acids. Looked up from germline, CDR1 is SGHTA and CDR2 is FQGNSA. J lost 5 bases, V lost 2 bases, and 6 bases had no gene match. CDR3 region: CASSLFVGTGETQYF. For the CDR3, the DNA is TGTGCCAGCAGCTTATTTGTCGGGACAGGGGAGACCCAGTACTTC.

This clonotype was recorded a few times. The chain has TRBV28 and TRBJ2-4; D is possibly TRBD2 (5 bases). The length of the CDR3 is 15 residues. V was clipped by 4 bases and J by 0 bases, with 10 bases between them. Germline loops: CDR1 MDHEN, CDR2 SYDVKM. The CDR3 DNA reads as TGTGCCAGCAGTTCAGAGGGAGTAGCCAAAAACATTCAGTACTTC. Encoded protein: CASSSEGVAKNIQYF.

The V call is TRBV6-1, the J call TRBJ2-1; no clear D. V was shortened by 6 bases and J by 0 bases, with 12 bases between the two germline ends. The CDR3 loop spans 15 amino acids. Germline CDR1 MNHNS, CDR2 SASEGT. CDR3 nucleotides: TGTGCCAGCAGGAATCCACCAAGCTCCTACAATGAGCAGTTCTTC. This sequence encodes CASRNPPSSYNEQFF.

Only a few counts were recorded for this clonotype. This sequence joins TRBV6-1 and TRBJ2-2, with 7 bases identical to TRBD2. CDR1 MNHNS and CDR2 SASEGT come from the germline V gene. CDR3 length: 15 residues. J gave up 3 bases and V 7 bases, and 8 bases lay outside the gene matches. The CDR3 coding sequence is TGTGCCAGCACGAGACTAGCCCGATACACCGGGGAGCTGTTTTTT. Protein: CASTRLARYTGELFF.

CDR3 region: CSVEKTGMYNEQFF. In DNA form, the CDR3 reads TGCAGCGTTGAAAAAACAGGAATGTACAATGAGCAGTTCTTC. This chain links TRBV29-1 with TRBJ2-1, with a tentative D call TRBD1 (5 bases). V gave up 2 bases and J gave up 4 bases, with 12 bases separating them. The CDR3 covers 14 residues. Germline V CDR1 and CDR2: SQVTM, ANQGSEA.

Only a few counts were recorded for this clonotype. The CDR3 coding sequence is TGCGCCAGCAGCCAAGAAGGGCGCCCCGGGTCTGAGCAGTACTTC. Amino acids: CASSQEGRPGSEQYF. V is TRBV4-3 and J is TRBJ2-7; no clear D. The CDR3 is made up of 15 amino acids. Germline V lookup: CDR1 LGHNA, CDR2 YSLEER. V was pared by 0 bases and J by 7 bases, with 16 bases between.

This sequence joins TRBV11-2 and TRBJ2-1; 11 bases line up with TRBD2. The length of the CDR3 is 16 residues. V was clipped by 5 bases and J by 5 bases; unmatched bases: 8. The germline gives CDR1 SGHAT, CDR2 FQNNGV. The CDR3 is CASSPFSGGGHNEQFF. The CDR3 DNA follows: TGTGCCAGCAGCCCCTTTAGCGGGGGGGGCCACAATGAGCAGTTCTTC.

This clonotype was seen a handful of times. The V and J genes are TRBV7-3 and TRBJ2-1; TRBD2 matches 8 bases. The CDR3 has 16 residues. From germline, CDR1 is SGHTA and CDR2 FQGTGA. The V and J ends lost 2 bases and 8 bases, in that order; junction bases with no gene match: 11. The CDR3 DNA sequence: TGTGCCAGCAGCTTATCCTCCGGGGGGGCCAAGGATGAGCAGTTCTTC. It encodes CASSLSSGGAKDEQFF.

The V call is TRBV12-3 or TRBV12-4, the J call TRBJ2-5, with 11 bases that match TRBD2. V shed 2 bases and J 3 bases; nucleotides not matched to a gene: 5. This CDR3 has 16 amino acids. CDR3 sequence reads: CASSLLAGGPEETQYF. The DNA for the CDR3 is TGTGCCAGCAGTTTATTAGCGGGGGGGCCGGAAGAGACCCAGTACTTC.

This sequence joins TRBV3-1 and TRBJ2-1, with a possible D match to TRBD2 (5 bases). Germline V gene data show CDR1 as LGHDT and CDR2 as YNNKEL (reference sequence). V was cut by 0 bases and J by 7 bases, with 13 bases left in between. This CDR3 has 15 residues. CDR3 sequence (DNA): TGTGCCAGCAGCCAAGATGCAGCGGCAATTAATGAGCAGTTCTTC. Its protein product is CASSQDAAAINEQFF.

The gene calls are TRBV7-2 and TRBJ1-6, with D perhaps TRBD1 (6 bases). Germline V lookup: CDR1 SGHTA, CDR2 FQGNSA. The CDR3 spans 16 residues. Trimming stripped 1 base from V and 6 bases from J, with 13 bases between. CDR3 nucleotides: TGTGCCAGCAGCTTAGTGACAGGAGGACCTAATTCACCCCTCCACTTT. Protein product: CASSLVTGGPNSPLHF.

This clonotype was recorded a few times. This chain uses TRBV15 with TRBJ2-1; 11 positions match TRBD2. The germline CDR1 and CDR2 sequences are LNHNV and YYDKDF (reference sequence). The J segment lost 8 bases and the V segment lost 5 bases, leaving 8 bases of the junction unmatched. The CDR3 runs 15 residues. The CDR3 coding sequence is TGTGCCACCAGCTCTCGACTAGCGGGACTCCATGAGCAGTTCTTC. The encoded protein is CATSSRLAGLHEQFF.

CDR3 DNA sequence: TGTGCCAGCGGGCCCCCTGAGGAGACCCAGTACTTC. It encodes CASGPPEETQYF. This chain joins TRBV2 and TRBJ2-5; D remains unclear. The CDR3 sequence is 12 residues long. The germline gives CDR1 SNHLY, CDR2 FYNNEI. With 8 bases removed from V and 5 bases from J, the gap between germline ends came to 12 bases.

The chain combines TRBV5-1 with TRBJ2-2, with 10 nucleotides matching TRBD2. Germline CDR1 is SGHRS and CDR2 is YFSETQ. The CDR3 is made up of 16 amino acids. Losses at the gene ends were 4 bases for V and 2 bases for J; bases not matched to a gene: 5. In nucleotides, the CDR3 is TGCGCCAGCAGCATTAGGACTAGCGGAAACACCGGGGAGCTGTTTTTT. This gives the protein CASSIRTSGNTGELFF.

The rearrangement uses TRBV6-2 or TRBV6-3 and TRBJ2-2; possibly TRBD2 for D (6 bases). Trimming pared 6 bases from V and 1 base from J, leaving 12 bases between. Germline values: CDR1 MNHEY, CDR2 SVGEGT. CDR3 length: 15 amino acids. CDR3 region: CASSSGTRNTGELFF. The DNA for the CDR3 is TGTGCCAGCAGCTCCGGGACTCGGAACACCGGGGAGCTGTTTTTT.

The V and J genes are TRBV12-3 or TRBV12-4 and TRBJ2-1; 12 nucleotides line up with TRBD2. The V segment lost 6 bases and the J segment 5 bases; nucleotides outside the gene matches: 5. The CDR3 length is 15 residues. This CDR3 reads CASSFRTSGNNEQFF. The CDR3 nucleotides are TGTGCCAGCAGCTTTCGGACTAGCGGGAACAATGAGCAGTTCTTC.

This clonotype came up a few times. CDR3 sequence: CASSNGTWAYEQYF. The CDR3 DNA follows: TGTGCCAGCAGCAACGGGACATGGGCCTACGAGCAGTACTTC. The chain joins TRBV7-9 to TRBJ2-7; TRBD1 might be the D (6 bases). CDR1 SEHNR and CDR2 FQNEAQ come from the germline V gene (reference sequence). This CDR3 is 14 amino acids long. The V gene lost 5 bases and the J gene lost 2 bases, with 13 bases spanning the gap.

This clonotype was detected a few times. The J gene is TRBJ2-6, the V gene TRBV5-1, with D possibly called TRBD1 or TRBD2 (5 bases each). CDR1 is SGHRS and CDR2 is YFSETQ in the germline V gene. Trimming took 0 bases from V and 2 from J, leaving 9 bases between them. The CDR3 contains 16 residues. The CDR3 coding sequence is TGCGCCAGCAGCTTGGTTGGGGGTACTGGGGCCAACGTCCTGACTTTC. The encoded protein is CASSLVGGTGANVLTF.

The sample holds many counts of this clonotype. This chain uses TRBV5-6 with TRBJ1-5; tentative D call: TRBD1 (5 bases). CDR1 and CDR2 from the germline V gene are SGHDT and YYEEEE. The CDR3 is 13 residues long. V was clipped by 4 bases and J by 12 bases, with 17 bases between them. The CDR3 nucleotides read TGTGCCAGCAGCCAAAAGCTCCGGGACTTCCAGCATTTT. Translated: CASSQKLRDFQHF.